Listed below are T cell receptor beta chains from one sample, sequenced in a study of cytomegalovirus exposure and HLA in healthy donors. The method was immunoSEQ multiplex PCR; TCRdb's version includes in-frame clones alone and lacks a portion of them. Found here are 82,000 or so clones, roughly 94% of them singletons; the top ten hold around 0.69%. The sequenced material came from PBMCs. The receptors were gathered from a woman under 30 in good health and CMV-seronegative. The CDR3 runs from the conserved cysteine through the conserved F or W. Each record gives: V gene, CDR3 protein.

TRBV7-2,CASSVQGAGADTQYF
TRBV18,CASSPGTGNNSPLHF
TRBV10-3,CAIQAGTSGYNEQFF
TRBV4-1,CASSQVTVKSYEQYF
TRBV29-1,CSAQGAGYATEAFF
TRBV5-1,CASSIPTSGRRDEQFF
TRBV7-9,CASSFSDTVMVGQYF
TRBV18,CASSLSGVYEQYF
TRBV9,CASSPSPGTGAPPNEQFF
TRBV28,CASSLGGGSTDTQYF
TRBV19,CASSPGTGGDEQYF
TRBV9,CASSVVGSGGSDEQFF